This record covers a single T cell receptor (beta chain). Antigen specificity is unknown. This sample was taken from a study of cytomegalovirus exposure and HLA in healthy donors. Points from the study as a whole: The later analysis indicated that the majority of CMV-associated TCR beta chains appeared HLA-restricted. TCR beta V segments were, for the most part, productive about 87% or about 30% of the time in an earlier analysis.

The PCR made use of 60 Vbeta and 13 Jbeta primers. Produced via immunoSEQ multiplex PCR; TCRdb's table is partial and in-frame only. The sample consists of 150,000 to 250,000 clones, roughly 85% of them appearing once. The CDR3 consists of 16 residues. V was clipped by 6 bases and J by 0 bases; unmatched bases: 6. Germline-derived CDR1 and CDR2 are MDHEN and SYDVKM. Sequencing was done on a sample of PBMCs. The sequence came from a woman aged 45-65 years in good health and CMV-seronegative. The chain recombines TRBV28 with TRBJ1-5; 9 bases match TRBD1. The CDR3 spells CASRTTGGYSNQPQHF. The DNA of the CDR3 is TGTGCCAGCAGGACTACAGGGGGCTATAGCAATCAGCCCCAGCATTTT.